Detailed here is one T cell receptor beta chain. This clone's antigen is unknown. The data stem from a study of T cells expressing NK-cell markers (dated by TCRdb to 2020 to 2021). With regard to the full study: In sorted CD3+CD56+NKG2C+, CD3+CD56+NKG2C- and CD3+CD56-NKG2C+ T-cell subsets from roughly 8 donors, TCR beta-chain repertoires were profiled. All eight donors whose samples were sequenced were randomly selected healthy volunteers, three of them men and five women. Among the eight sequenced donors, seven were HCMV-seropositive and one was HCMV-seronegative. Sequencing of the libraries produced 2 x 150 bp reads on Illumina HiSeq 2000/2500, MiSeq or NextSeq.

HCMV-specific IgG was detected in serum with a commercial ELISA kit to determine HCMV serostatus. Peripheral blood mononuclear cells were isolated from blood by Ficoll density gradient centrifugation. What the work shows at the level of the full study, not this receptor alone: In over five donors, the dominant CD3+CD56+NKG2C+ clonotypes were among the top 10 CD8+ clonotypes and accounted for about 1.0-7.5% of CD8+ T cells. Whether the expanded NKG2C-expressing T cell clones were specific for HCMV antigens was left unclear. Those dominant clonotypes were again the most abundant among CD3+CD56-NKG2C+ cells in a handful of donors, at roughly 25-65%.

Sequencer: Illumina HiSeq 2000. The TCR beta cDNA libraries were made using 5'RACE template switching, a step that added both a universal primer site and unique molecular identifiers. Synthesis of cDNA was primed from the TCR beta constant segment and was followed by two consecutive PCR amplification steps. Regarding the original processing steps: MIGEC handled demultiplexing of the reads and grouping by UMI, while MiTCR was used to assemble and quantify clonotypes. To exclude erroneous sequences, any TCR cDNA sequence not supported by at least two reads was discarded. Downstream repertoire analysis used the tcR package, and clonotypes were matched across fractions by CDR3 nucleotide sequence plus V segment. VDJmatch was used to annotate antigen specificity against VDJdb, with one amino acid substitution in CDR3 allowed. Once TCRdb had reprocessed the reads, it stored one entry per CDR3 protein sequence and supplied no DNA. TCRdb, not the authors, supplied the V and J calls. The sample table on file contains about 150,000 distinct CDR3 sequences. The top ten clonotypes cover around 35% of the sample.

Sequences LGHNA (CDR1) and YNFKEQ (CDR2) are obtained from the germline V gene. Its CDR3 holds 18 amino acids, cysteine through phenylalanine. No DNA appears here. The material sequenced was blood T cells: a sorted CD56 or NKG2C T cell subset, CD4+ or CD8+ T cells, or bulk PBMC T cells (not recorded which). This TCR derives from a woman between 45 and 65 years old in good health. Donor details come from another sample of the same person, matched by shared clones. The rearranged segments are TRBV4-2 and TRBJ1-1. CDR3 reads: CASSQEVVARGMNTEAFF.